What follows is one T cell receptor (beta chain) and its context. The antigen is undetermined. V was shortened by 3 bases and J by 0 bases, with 8 bases between the two germline ends. The CDR3 is 15 residues long. Germline values: CDR1 SGHTA, CDR2 FQGNSA. This record comes from a study of somatic mutations in cytotoxic T cells in rheumatoid arthritis. Study-level background: Patient blood, which was peripheral blood collected as 30 ml EDTA, was drawn right after diagnosis and before any treatment started.

Clones were read by immunoSEQ multiplex PCR, and TCRdb kept only the in-frame ones, dropping some. In the table there are more than 7,500 clones, nearly 80% of which are singletons. The study, taken as a whole, reports: Some patients, about an eighth of the roughly 60, had a largest CD8+ clone that exceeded 20% of CD8+ cells. A significant difference in CD8+ T-cell clonality was not found between rheumatoid arthritis patients and age-matched healthy controls.

By positive magnetic bead selection, CD4+ and CD8+ cells were isolated, and their purity was checked by flow cytometry. This TCR derives from an adult with rheumatoid arthritis. The source material was CD8+ T cells sorted from blood. The chain joins TRBV7-2 to TRBJ2-2, with TRBD1 as a possible D gene (5 bases). Here the CDR3 reads CASSFADTNTGELFF. CDR3 coding DNA: TGTGCCAGCAGCTTCGCGGACACGAACACCGGGGAGCTGTTTTTT.